Reported below is one T cell receptor beta chain. Its antigen is still unknown. This entry belongs to a study of vaccination effects on CD4 cells after COVID-19. Some clones are missing from TCRdb's copy, which holds only in-frame ones; the method was immunoSEQ multiplex PCR. Of about 55,000 clones listed, 55% to 75% are singletons. Using viral peptide pools, the ViraFEST assay grew out antigen-specific CD4+ T cells prior to sequencing. Following 10 days of culture, CD4+ T cells were isolated. According to the study, vaccine recipients showed no prior SARS-CoV-2 infection and negative nucleocapsid antibodies. The culture medium for 2 million or so PBMC per well included about 9.2 IU/ml IL-2 and about 10 ug/ml peptides. Cultures got half-medium changes with IL-2 on days 3 and 7. The germline V gene encodes CDR1 SGHVS and CDR2 FQNEAQ. This CDR3 is built from 16 residues. The J segment lost 5 bases and the V segment lost 4 bases, leaving 13 bases of the junction unmatched.

The genes are TRBV7-8 and TRBJ2-5; TRBD2 matches 7 bases. This receptor was obtained from a human donor who received a COVID-19 vaccine. This sample comprised CD4+ T cells from PBMCs cultured with SARS-CoV-2 spike peptides, obtained before COVID-19 vaccination. CDR3 bases: TGTGCCAGCAGCTGGGGAAGCGGGATTGAGGGGGAGACCCAGTACTTC. Encoded protein: CASSWGSGIEGETQYF.